This T cell receptor beta chain was sequenced for a study of blood T cell repertoires in COVID-19. Study at large: Nucleic acid was either cDNA or gDNA, and it came from T cells, B-cell-depleted T cells, or PBMCs.

Germline V gives CDR1 LNHDA, CDR2 SQIVND (reference sequence). V gave up 1 base and J gave up 4 bases; unmatched junction bases: 4. The CDR3 consists of 15 residues. Those enrolled, adults aged roughly 18 to 89 years, came from around 24 US areas. This clone occurred a few times. Study processing details: Reference gene primer amplification in the assay estimated nucleated cell counts. Profiled with immunoSEQ multiplex PCR; TCRdb holds only in-frame clones, not every one. Clone size and V and J calls were adopted from that table, with D and trimming inferred from the DNA. Counted here are more than 200,000 clones, around nine tenths occurring once; the ten biggest clones make up under 2.5%.

The source of this sequence is a woman aged 18-30 years who had recovered from COVID-19. Material for sequencing was PBMCs or T cells enriched from blood (not recorded which). The rearrangement joins TRBV19 to TRBJ2-7; 10 nucleotides line up with TRBD1. In nucleotides, the CDR3 is TGTGCCAGTAGTATAGGGGGACAGGGGAGGTACGAGCAGTACTTC. It codes for CASSIGGQGRYEQYF.